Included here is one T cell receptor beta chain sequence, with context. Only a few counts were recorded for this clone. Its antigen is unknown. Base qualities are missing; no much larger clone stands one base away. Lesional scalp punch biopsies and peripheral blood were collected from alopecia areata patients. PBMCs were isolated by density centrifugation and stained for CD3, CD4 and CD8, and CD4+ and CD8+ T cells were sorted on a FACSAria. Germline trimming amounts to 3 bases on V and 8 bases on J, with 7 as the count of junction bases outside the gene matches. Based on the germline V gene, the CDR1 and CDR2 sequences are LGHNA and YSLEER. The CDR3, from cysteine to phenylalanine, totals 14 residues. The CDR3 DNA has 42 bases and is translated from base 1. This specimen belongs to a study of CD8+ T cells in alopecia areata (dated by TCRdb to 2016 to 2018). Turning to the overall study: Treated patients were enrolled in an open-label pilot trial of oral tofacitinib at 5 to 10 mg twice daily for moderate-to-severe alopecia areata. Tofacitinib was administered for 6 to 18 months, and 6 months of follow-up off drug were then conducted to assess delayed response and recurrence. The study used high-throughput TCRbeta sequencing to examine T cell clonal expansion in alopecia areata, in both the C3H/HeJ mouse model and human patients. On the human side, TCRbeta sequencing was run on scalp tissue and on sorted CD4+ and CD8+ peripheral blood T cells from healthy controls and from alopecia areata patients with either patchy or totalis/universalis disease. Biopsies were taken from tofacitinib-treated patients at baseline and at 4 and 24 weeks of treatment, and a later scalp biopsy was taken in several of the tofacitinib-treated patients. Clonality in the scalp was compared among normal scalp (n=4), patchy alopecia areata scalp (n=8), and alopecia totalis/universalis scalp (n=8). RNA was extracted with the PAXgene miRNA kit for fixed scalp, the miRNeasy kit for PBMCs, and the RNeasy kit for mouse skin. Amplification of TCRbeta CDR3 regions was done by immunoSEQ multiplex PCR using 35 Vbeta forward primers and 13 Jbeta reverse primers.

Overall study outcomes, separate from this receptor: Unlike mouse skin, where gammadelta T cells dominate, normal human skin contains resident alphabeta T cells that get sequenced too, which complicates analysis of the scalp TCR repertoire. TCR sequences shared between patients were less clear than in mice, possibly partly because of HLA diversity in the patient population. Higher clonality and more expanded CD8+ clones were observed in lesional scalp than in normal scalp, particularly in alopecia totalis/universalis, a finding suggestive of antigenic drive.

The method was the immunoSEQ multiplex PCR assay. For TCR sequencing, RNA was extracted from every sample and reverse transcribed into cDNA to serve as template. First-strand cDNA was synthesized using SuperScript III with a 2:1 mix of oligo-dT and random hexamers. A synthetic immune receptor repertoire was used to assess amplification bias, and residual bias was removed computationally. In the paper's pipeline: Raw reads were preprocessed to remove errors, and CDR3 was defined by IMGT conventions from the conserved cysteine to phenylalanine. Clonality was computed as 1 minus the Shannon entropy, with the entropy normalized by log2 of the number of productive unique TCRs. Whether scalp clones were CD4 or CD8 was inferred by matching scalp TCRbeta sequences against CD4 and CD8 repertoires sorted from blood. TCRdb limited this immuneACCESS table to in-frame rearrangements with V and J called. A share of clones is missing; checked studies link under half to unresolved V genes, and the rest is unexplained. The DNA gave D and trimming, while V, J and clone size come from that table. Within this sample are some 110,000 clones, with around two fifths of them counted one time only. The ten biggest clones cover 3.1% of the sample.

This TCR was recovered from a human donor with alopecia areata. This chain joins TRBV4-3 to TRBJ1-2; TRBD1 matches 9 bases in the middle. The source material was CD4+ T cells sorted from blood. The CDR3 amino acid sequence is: CASSHRDRALGYTF. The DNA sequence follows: TGCGCCAGCAGCCATAGGGACAGGGCTCTCGGCTACACCTTC.